This record looks at one T cell receptor (beta chain) sequence and its context. The source of the sample is a study of cytotoxic CD8 clonotypes in ibrutinib-treated CLL. The CDR3 has 14 amino acids. Germline loops: CDR1 GTSNPN, CDR2 SVGIG (reference sequence). Trimming at V came to 2 bases and at J to 5 bases, leaving 7 bases not matched to a gene. TCRdb's copy holds only in-frame clones and misses some; the assay was immunoSEQ multiplex PCR. The data show over 30,000 clones, with roughly two thirds seen just once and about 7% held by the top ten. The material was PBMCs, obtained at disease progression, from a patient treated with ibrutinib. V usage is TRBV30 and J usage is TRBJ2-7; 9 nucleotides match TRBD1. The TCR sequence derives from a human donor with chronic lymphocytic leukemia. This CDR3 reads CAWSHIGTGNEQYF. The CDR3 DNA reads TGTGCCTGGAGTCACATTGGGACAGGGAACGAGCAGTACTTC.